This TCR beta chain emerged from a study of blood T cell repertoires in COVID-19. CDR1 SGHRS and CDR2 YFSETQ come from the germline V gene. V lost 0 bases to trimming and J lost 6 bases; unmatched junction nucleotides: 3. CDR3 size: 14 residues. The assay was immunoSEQ multiplex PCR, and TCRdb's table has in-frame clones only and misses some. The data contain about 200,000 clones, around 80% of them singletons. The material sequenced was peripheral blood. The chain joins TRBV5-1 to TRBJ1-5; 7 bases map to TRBD1. The TCR was taken from a man aged 55 to 70 with acute or convalescent COVID-19. For the CDR3, the DNA is TGCGCCAGCAGCTTGGAGGGGGCCGGTCAGCCCCAGCATTTT. Protein: CASSLEGAGQPQHF.